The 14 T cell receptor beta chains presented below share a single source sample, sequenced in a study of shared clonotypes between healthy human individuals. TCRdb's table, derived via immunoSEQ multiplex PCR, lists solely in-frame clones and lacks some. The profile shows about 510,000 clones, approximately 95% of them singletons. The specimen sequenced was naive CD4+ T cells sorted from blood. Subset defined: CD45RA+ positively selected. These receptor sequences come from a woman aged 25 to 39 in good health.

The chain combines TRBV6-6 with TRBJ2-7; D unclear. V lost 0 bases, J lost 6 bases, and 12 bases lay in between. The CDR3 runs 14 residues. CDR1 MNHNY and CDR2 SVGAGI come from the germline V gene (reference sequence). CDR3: CASSYSSQLFEQYF. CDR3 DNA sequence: TGTGCCAGCAGTTACTCTAGTCAGCTATTCGAGCAGTACTTC.

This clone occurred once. The CDR3 protein is CASSSRWGPGNTIYF. The CDR3 DNA sequence: TGTGCCAGCAGCTCCCGTTGGGGTCCCGGAAACACCATATATTTT. The chain has TRBV7-8 and TRBJ1-3; D gene ambiguous. The CDR3 sequence is 15 residues long. Germline V lookup: CDR1 SGHVS, CDR2 FQNEAQ. V dropped 4 bases and J dropped 4 bases, with 14 bases sitting between them.

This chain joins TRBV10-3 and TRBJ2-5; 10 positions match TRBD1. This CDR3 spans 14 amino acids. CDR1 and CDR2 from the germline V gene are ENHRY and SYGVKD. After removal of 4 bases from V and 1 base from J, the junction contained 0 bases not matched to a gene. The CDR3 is CAISGTGGQETQYF. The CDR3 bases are TGTGCCATCAGTGGGACAGGGGGCCAAGAGACCCAGTACTTC.

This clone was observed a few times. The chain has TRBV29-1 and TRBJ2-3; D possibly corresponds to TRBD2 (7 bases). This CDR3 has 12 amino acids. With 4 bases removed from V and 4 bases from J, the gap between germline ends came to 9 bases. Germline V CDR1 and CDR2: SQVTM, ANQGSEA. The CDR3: CSVGGGPDTQYF. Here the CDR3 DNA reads TGCAGCGTTGGGGGGGGCCCAGATACGCAGTATTTT.

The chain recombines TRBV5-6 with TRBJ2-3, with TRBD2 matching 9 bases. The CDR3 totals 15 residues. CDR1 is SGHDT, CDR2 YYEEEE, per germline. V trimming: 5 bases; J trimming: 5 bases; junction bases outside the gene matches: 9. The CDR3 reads CASRGGRDFLDTQYF. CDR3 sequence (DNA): TGTGCCAGCAGAGGCGGGAGGGATTTTTTAGATACGCAGTATTTT.

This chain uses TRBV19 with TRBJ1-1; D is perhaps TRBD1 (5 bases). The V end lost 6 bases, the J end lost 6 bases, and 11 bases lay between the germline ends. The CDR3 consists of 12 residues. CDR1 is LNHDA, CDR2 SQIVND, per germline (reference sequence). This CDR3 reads CASRGPMAEAFF. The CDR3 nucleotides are TGTGCCAGTAGGGGACCCATGGCTGAAGCTTTCTTT. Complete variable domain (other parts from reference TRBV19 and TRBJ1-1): DGGITQSPKYLFRKEGQNVTLSCEQNLNHDAMYWYRQDPGQGLRLIYYSQIVNDFQKGDIAEGYSVSREKKESFPLTVTSAQKNPTAFYLCASRGPMAEAFFGQGTRLTVV.

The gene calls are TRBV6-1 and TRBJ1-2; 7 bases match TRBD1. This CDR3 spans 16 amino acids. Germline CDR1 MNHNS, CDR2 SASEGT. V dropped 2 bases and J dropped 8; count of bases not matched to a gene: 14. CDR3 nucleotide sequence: TGTGCCAGCAGTGAAAGTGACAGGGTTGGGTTCTACGGCTACACCTTC. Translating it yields CASSESDRVGFYGYTF.

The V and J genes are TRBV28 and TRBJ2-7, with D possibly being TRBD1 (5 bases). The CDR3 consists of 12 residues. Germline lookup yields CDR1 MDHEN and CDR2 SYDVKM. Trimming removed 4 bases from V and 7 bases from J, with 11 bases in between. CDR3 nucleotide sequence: TGTGCCAGCAGTTCCCCCCCAGGGGAGCAGTACTTC. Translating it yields CASSSPPGEQYF.

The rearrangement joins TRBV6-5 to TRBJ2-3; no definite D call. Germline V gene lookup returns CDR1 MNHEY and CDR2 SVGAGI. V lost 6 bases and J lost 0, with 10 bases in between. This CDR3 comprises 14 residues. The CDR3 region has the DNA TGTGCCAGCAGCCGCCGGCAGAGCACAGATACGCAGTATTTT. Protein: CASSRRQSTDTQYF.

The CDR3: CATTRRPENTEAFF. The CDR3, as DNA: TGTGCCACCACCCGGCGGCCCGAGAACACTGAAGCTTTCTTT. This sequence joins TRBV19 and TRBJ1-1; unclear D gene. Germline loops: CDR1 LNHDA, CDR2 SQIVND (reference sequence). V lost 10 bases, J lost 1 base, and 16 bases lay in between. The length of the CDR3 is 14 residues.

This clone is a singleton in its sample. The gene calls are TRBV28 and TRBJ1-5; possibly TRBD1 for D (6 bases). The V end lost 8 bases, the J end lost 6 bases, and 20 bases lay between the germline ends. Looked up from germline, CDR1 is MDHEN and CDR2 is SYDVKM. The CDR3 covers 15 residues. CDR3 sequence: CASQRGGSFGQPQHF. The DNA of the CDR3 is TGTGCCAGCCAACGGGGGGGCAGTTTCGGTCAGCCCCAGCATTTT.

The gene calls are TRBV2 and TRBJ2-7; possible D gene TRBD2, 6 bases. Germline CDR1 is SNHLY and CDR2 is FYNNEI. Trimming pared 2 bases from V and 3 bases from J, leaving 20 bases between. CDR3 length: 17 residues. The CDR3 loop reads CASSELGLASENYEQYF. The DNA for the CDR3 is TGTGCCAGCAGTGAATTGGGGTTGGCTAGCGAGAACTACGAGCAGTACTTC.

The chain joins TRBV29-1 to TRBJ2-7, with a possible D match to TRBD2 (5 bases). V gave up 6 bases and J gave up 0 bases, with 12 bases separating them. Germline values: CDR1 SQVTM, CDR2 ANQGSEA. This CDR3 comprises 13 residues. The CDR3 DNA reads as TGCAGCGTATTCGGGGAAGTCTCCTACGAGCAGTACTTC. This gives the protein CSVFGEVSYEQYF.

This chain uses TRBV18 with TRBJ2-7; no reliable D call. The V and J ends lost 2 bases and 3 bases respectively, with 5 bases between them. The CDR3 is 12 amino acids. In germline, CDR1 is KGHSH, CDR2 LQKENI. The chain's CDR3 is CASSPNFYEQYF. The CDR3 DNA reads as TGTGCCAGCTCACCAAACTTCTACGAGCAGTACTTC.